The 18 T cell receptor beta chains below all came from one sample that was sequenced in a study of T-cell reconstitution after alpha-beta-depleted transplantation in children. Unique molecular identifiers were built into the TCRbeta library. Each CDR3 protein is one row after TCRdb ran MiXCR on the PCR reads. In the table there are fewer than 550,000 distinct CDR3 sequences, roughly a tenth of which are singletons. Material: PBMCs, obtained before TCRalphabeta/CD19-depleted stem cell transplant. The receptors stem from a child between 2 and 9 years old with inherited bone marrow failure, due to receive a stem cell transplant.

The chain carries TRBV6-2 or TRBV6-3 and TRBJ2-1; D is perhaps TRBD1 (5 bases). Germline-derived CDR1 and CDR2 are MNHEY and SVGEGT. V lost 2 bases to trimming and J lost 9 bases, with 5 bases between them. The CDR3 spans 11 residues. CDR3 bases: TGTGCCAGCAGTTACAGGGGTGAGCAGTTCTTC. It yields the protein CASSYRGEQFF.

This clonotype was seen ten or more times. This chain joins TRBV7-9 and TRBJ2-3; D may be TRBD1 or TRBD2 (5 bases each). Per the germline V gene, CDR1 is SEHNR and CDR2 is FQNEAQ (reference sequence). The CDR3 totals 15 residues. With 4 bases removed from V and 3 bases from J, the gap between germline ends came to 14 bases. CDR3 DNA: TGTGCCAGCAGCTCGCCGGGACCCGGTACAGATACGCAGTATTTT. This encodes CASSSPGPGTDTQYF.

This clonotype was recorded many times. V gene TRBV29-1 combines with J gene TRBJ2-2; D uncertain. The CDR3 has 13 amino acids. Trimming took off 6 bases at V and 3 bases at J, with 11 bases between the two ends. CDR1 SQVTM and CDR2 ANQGSEA come from the germline V gene. As DNA, the CDR3 is TGCAGCGTCGATAGGCCGGACACCGGGGAGCTGTTTTTT. This encodes CSVDRPDTGELFF.

For this clonotype: A much larger clone differs from this one at a single base, so this may be a read error. The gene calls are TRBV12-3 or TRBV12-4 and TRBJ2-3; the D is unclear. The CDR3 extends over 15 amino acids. CDR3 residues: CASSLDGGRTDTPYF. DNA of the CDR3: TGTGCCAGCAGTTTAGACGGCGGTCGCACAGATACGCCGTATTTT.

Concerning this clonotype itself: Just one base apart from a much larger clone, this may be a read error. This chain connects TRBV27 to TRBJ2-5; D might be TRBD1 (7 bases). Germline V gives CDR1 MNHEY, CDR2 SMNVEV (reference sequence). The CDR3 is made up of 12 amino acids. Deletions cut 8 bases from V and 4 bases from J, with 11 bases between. This chain's CDR3 is CASWQGGETQYF. In DNA, the CDR3 is TGTGCCAGCTGGCAGGGGGGAGAGACCCAGTACTTC.

Ten or more counts support this clonotype. The chain has TRBV29-1 and TRBJ2-4; TRBD1 is a possible D gene (7 bases). Germline V lookup: CDR1 SQVTM, CDR2 ANQGSEA. This CDR3 is built from 12 residues. V was cut by 4 bases and J by 6 bases, with 10 bases left in between. The CDR3 here is CSVGQGGNIQYF. The CDR3, as DNA: TGCAGCGTTGGACAGGGAGGAAACATTCAGTACTTC.

This clonotype was picked up a small number of times. V gene TRBV19 combines with J gene TRBJ2-3; the D gene is possibly TRBD1 (6 bases). Germline loops: CDR1 LNHDA, CDR2 SQIVND (reference sequence). The CDR3 consists of 12 residues. Trimming removed 7 bases at V and 4 bases at J, with 9 bases between. The CDR3 loop reads CASKDRSDTQYF. CDR3 bases: TGTGCCAGTAAGGACAGATCAGATACGCAGTATTTT.

The sample holds many counts of this clonotype. The chain is built from TRBV28 and TRBJ2-2, with 9 nucleotides matching TRBD1. Germline CDR1 is MDHEN and CDR2 is SYDVKM. V lost 5 bases and J lost 6; bases outside the gene matches: 7. This CDR3 is built from 15 residues. This CDR3 reads CASSPRQGGAGELFF. The CDR3 nucleotides are TGTGCCAGCAGTCCGCGACAGGGGGGGGCCGGGGAGCTGTTTTTT.

The table lists this clonotype with many counts. The chain uses TRBV4-1 and TRBJ2-5; D uncertain. Deletions cut 3 bases from V and 3 bases from J, with 8 bases between. From germline, CDR1 is MGHRA and CDR2 YSYEKL. CDR3 length: 13 residues. Written as DNA, the CDR3 is TGCGCCAGCAGCCATACCACTGAAGAGACCCAGTACTTC. Translation: CASSHTTEETQYF.

The table lists this clonotype with a few counts. CDR3: CATSDRLAPNTGELFF. The CDR3 DNA follows: TGTGCCACCAGTGATCGACTAGCGCCGAACACCGGGGAGCTGTTTTTT. The chain recombines TRBV24-1 with TRBJ2-2, with TRBD2 matching 8 bases. V lost 3 bases to trimming and J lost 0 bases; unmatched junction nucleotides: 2. The CDR3 is made up of 16 amino acids. The germline CDR1 and CDR2 sequences are KGHDR and SFDVKD.

This clonotype was recorded at least ten times. This rearrangement joins TRBV11-1 to TRBJ2-7; 10 bases match TRBD1. Germline V gene data show CDR1 as SGHAT and CDR2 as FQDESV (reference sequence). Trimming at V came to 3 bases and at J to 0 bases, leaving 14 bases not matched to a gene. This CDR3 contains 19 residues. Here the CDR3 reads CASSLDLGTGAMISYEQYF. The DNA for the CDR3 is TGTGCCAGCAGCTTGGATCTAGGGACAGGGGCCATGATCTCCTACGAGCAGTACTTC.

This clonotype was detected ten times or more. The genes are TRBV6-5 and TRBJ2-1, with 7 bases that match TRBD1. V was clipped by 7 bases and J by 2 bases; unmatched bases: 8. Germline CDR1 and CDR2: MNHEY and SVGAGI. This CDR3 is 15 amino acids long. CDR3 sequence reads: CASIGRDSPYNEQFF. CDR3 nucleotide sequence: TGTGCCAGCATAGGTCGGGACAGCCCCTACAATGAGCAGTTCTTC.

The sample holds many counts of this clonotype. The J gene is TRBJ1-1, the V gene TRBV29-1; D remains ambiguous. Germline V gene data show CDR1 as SQVTM and CDR2 as ANQGSEA. The CDR3 is 12 amino acids. The germline V and J ends were trimmed by 8 bases and 4 bases, with 14 bases remaining between them. CDR3 DNA: TGCAGCTTCGTGGATGTTGGCACTGAAGCTTTCTTT. Encoded protein: CSFVDVGTEAFF.

Ten or more counts support this clonotype. V is TRBV6-2 or TRBV6-3 and J is TRBJ2-1, with D possibly being TRBD1 (6 bases). V was trimmed by 5 bases and J by 3 bases, leaving 14 bases between them. Per the germline V gene, CDR1 is MNHEY and CDR2 is SVGEGT. CDR3 size: 15 residues. The CDR3 reads CASSRHRELYNEQFF. The CDR3 DNA sequence: TGTGCCAGCAGTCGTCACAGGGAACTCTACAATGAGCAGTTCTTC.

This clonotype showed up many times. The J gene is TRBJ2-5, the V gene TRBV19; no clear D gene. The V and J ends lost 3 bases and 3 bases respectively, with 8 bases between them. Germline V lookup: CDR1 LNHDA, CDR2 SQIVND (reference sequence). There are 13 residues in the CDR3. As DNA, the CDR3 is TGTGCCAGTAGTATCGACGCGGAAGAGACCCAGTACTTC. Translating it yields CASSIDAEETQYF. Full variable domain (missing parts from reference TRBV19 and TRBJ2-5): DGGITQSPKYLFRKEGQNVTLSCEQNLNHDAMYWYRQDPGQGLRLIYYSQIVNDFQKGDIAEGYSVSREKKESFPLTVTSAQKNPTAFYLCASSIDAEETQYFGPGTRLLVL.

Only a few counts were recorded for this clonotype. V is TRBV6-2 or TRBV6-3 and J is TRBJ2-1; tentatively, D is TRBD2 (5 bases). The CDR3 length is 16 residues. Trimming cost V 4 bases and J 7 bases, with 20 bases left between them. From germline, CDR1 is MNHEY and CDR2 SVGEGT. In DNA, the CDR3 is TGTGCCAGCAGTTCCCCGCTTCTAGCTTCCGAGAATGAGCAGTTCTTC. This translates into CASSSPLLASENEQFF.

This clonotype appeared a few times. This chain links TRBV4-1 with TRBJ1-2; D might be TRBD1 (5 bases). CDR1 and CDR2 from the germline V gene are MGHRA and YSYEKL. The V end lost 0 bases, the J end lost 8 bases, and 16 bases lay between the germline ends. The CDR3 sequence is 15 residues long. The CDR3 DNA is TGCGCCAGCAGCCAAGACCAGGGCTCCCAATACGGCTACACCTTC. It translates to CASSQDQGSQYGYTF.

This clonotype was seen a few times. The DNA of the CDR3 is TGTGCCAGCACCCCGTCGGGGTGGCACACTGAAGCTTTCTTT. It encodes CASTPSGWHTEAFF. The chain recombines TRBV12-3 or TRBV12-4 with TRBJ1-1; D is undetermined. The CDR3 extends over 14 amino acids. Trimming pared 7 bases from V and 3 bases from J, leaving 15 bases between.